One sample yielded the 26 T cell receptor beta chains listed below, sequenced in a study of blood T cell repertoires in COVID-19. Only in-frame clones appear in the TCRdb table, and some are missing; sequencing was by immunoSEQ multiplex PCR. Of around 250,000 clones in the sample, around 83% were seen once. Sequenced: peripheral blood. Receptors originate from a woman aged 18-29 years with acute or convalescent COVID-19.

The chain carries TRBV27 and TRBJ1-4; the match to TRBD1 covers 7 bases. The CDR3 spans 20 residues. CDR1 and CDR2 (germline): MNHEY, SMNVEV (reference sequence). After removal of 6 bases from V and 4 bases from J, the junction contained 23 bases not matched to a gene. The CDR3 DNA reads TGTGCCAGCAGCTTAGGGCTCTACCGGGACAGCGAAGATAATAATGAAAAACTGTTTTTT. Protein product: CASSLGLYRDSEDNNEKLFF.

The chain has TRBV11-2 and TRBJ2-7, with 9 nucleotides matching TRBD1. After removal of 8 bases from V and 2 bases from J, the junction contained 13 bases not matched to a gene. The CDR3 has 16 residues. Germline assignment: CDR1 SGHAT and CDR2 FQNNGV. The DNA for the CDR3 is TGTGCCAGCCTGAGGACAGGGGAAGGAGGGCCCTACGAGCAGTACTTC. Translation: CASLRTGEGGPYEQYF.

The CDR3 DNA reads TGTGCCAGCACTGGGTCAAGCGGGAGGACAGATACGCAGTATTTT. Translated: CASTGSSGRTDTQYF. This sequence joins TRBV28 and TRBJ2-3; 9 nucleotides match TRBD2. Trimming took 7 bases from V and 3 from J; bases not matched to a gene: 8. The CDR3 runs to 15 residues. Germline CDR1 and CDR2: MDHEN and SYDVKM.

The chain combines TRBV10-2 with TRBJ2-7; weak D call: TRBD1 (5 bases). The CDR3 consists of 15 residues. Germline V gene sequence: CDR1 WSHSY, CDR2 SAAADI. The germline V and J ends were trimmed by 5 bases and 5 bases, with 19 bases remaining between them. DNA of the CDR3: TGCGCCAGCAGTACTAACCTCAGGGCCCGGAACGAGCAGTACTTC. This encodes CASSTNLRARNEQYF.

A single count supports this clone. The V call is TRBV9, the J call TRBJ2-3; 10 nucleotides align to TRBD2. Germline CDR1 SGDLS, CDR2 YYNGEE. J gave up 6 bases and V 1 base, and 5 bases lay outside the gene matches. The CDR3 contains 15 residues. The CDR3 region has the DNA TGTGCCAGCAGCGTACTAGCGGGGGTAAGGGATACGCAGTATTTT. Amino acids: CASSVLAGVRDTQYF.

The chain combines TRBV5-1 with TRBJ1-3; 7 bases match TRBD1. CDR3 size: 14 residues. Germline-derived CDR1 and CDR2 are SGHRS and YFSETQ. V lost 4 bases and J lost 2; bases outside the gene matches: 3. In DNA form, the CDR3 reads TGCGCCAGCAGCATAGGACAGGCTGGAAACACCATATATTTT. Translating it yields CASSIGQAGNTIYF. Combining the CDR3 with reference TRBV5-1 and TRBJ1-3 gives the whole variable domain KAGVTQTPRYLIKTRGQQVTLSCSPISGHRSVSWYQQTPGQGLQFLFEYFSETQRNKGNFPGRFSGRQFSNSRSEMNVSTLELGDSALYLCASSIGQAGNTIYFGEGSWLTVV.

CDR3 nucleotide sequence: TGTGCCAGCAGGCGACAGGGAGTCGGGACCATATATTTT. It specifies CASRRQGVGTIYF. This sequence joins TRBV6-5 and TRBJ1-3, with 7 bases identical to TRBD1. V was clipped by 6 bases and J by 10 bases; unmatched bases: 9. CDR1 is MNHEY and CDR2 is SVGAGI in the germline V gene. This CDR3 has 13 amino acids.

This chain links TRBV24-1 with TRBJ2-1, with TRBD2 as a possible D gene (6 bases). Germline V gene sequence: CDR1 KGHDR, CDR2 SFDVKD. V lost 7 bases and J lost 3, with 18 bases in between. This CDR3 has 16 amino acids. CDR3 DNA sequence: TGTGCCACCAGGGCGTCCGGCAGCGGGCTCTACAATGAGCAGTTCTTC. This translates into CATRASGSGLYNEQFF.

The rearrangement joins TRBV18 to TRBJ2-1; D not resolved. The germline V gene has CDR1 KGHSH and CDR2 LQKENI. The CDR3 runs to 14 residues. With 4 bases removed from V and 5 bases from J, the gap between germline ends came to 12 bases. CDR3 sequence reads: CASSRTRLDNEQFF. CDR3 nucleotide sequence: TGTGCCAGCTCACGTACCAGATTGGACAATGAGCAGTTCTTC.

The chain couples TRBV5-1 to TRBJ2-6; 10 nucleotides line up with TRBD2. With V trimmed by 0 bases and J by 4 bases, 7 bases remained unmatched. The germline CDR1 and CDR2 sequences are SGHRS and YFSETQ. This CDR3 region has 18 residues. Written as DNA, the CDR3 is TGCGCCAGCAGCTTGGTGGTAGCGGGAGGTAGAGGGGCCAACGTCCTGACTTTC. Its protein product is CASSLVVAGGRGANVLTF.

The chain combines TRBV6-2 or TRBV6-3 with TRBJ1-5; TRBD1 aligns across 9 bases. The CDR3 spans 15 residues. Germline loops: CDR1 MNHEY, CDR2 SVGEGT. Germline trimming cut 3 bases from V and 4 bases from J; bases unmatched to any gene: 4. CDR3 in amino acids: CASSYWTGVNQPQHF. CDR3 DNA: TGTGCCAGCAGTTATTGGACAGGGGTGAATCAGCCCCAGCATTTT.

The rearrangement joins TRBV18 to TRBJ1-2; TRBD1 agrees at 10 bases. The V segment lost 6 bases and the J segment 2 bases; nucleotides outside the gene matches: 9. The germline CDR1 and CDR2 sequences are KGHSH and LQKENI. The CDR3 runs 16 residues. This CDR3 is CASSRTGGILNYGYTF. DNA for the CDR3: TGTGCCAGCTCTAGGACAGGGGGGATATTGAACTATGGCTACACCTTC.

This chain uses TRBV4-3 with TRBJ1-2; TRBD1 matches at 8 bases. Germline V gene data show CDR1 as LGHNA and CDR2 as YSLEER. The CDR3 loop spans 15 amino acids. V was clipped by 1 base and J by 4 bases; unmatched bases: 5. The CDR3 DNA is TGCGCCAGCAGCCAAGTAGAGACAGGGGTCTATGGCTACACCTTC. Protein: CASSQVETGVYGYTF.

The chain joins TRBV14 to TRBJ2-3, with D possibly matching TRBD2 (5 bases). V was trimmed by 5 bases and J by 4 bases, leaving 13 bases between them. Germline values: CDR1 SGHDN, CDR2 FVKESK. CDR3 length equals 14 residues. CDR3 nucleotide sequence: TGTGCCAGCAGCTTTGCGGGTTCGGCAGATACGCAGTATTTT. Protein sequence: CASSFAGSADTQYF.

This sequence joins TRBV28 and TRBJ1-4, with 7 bases lining up with TRBD1. The CDR3 consists of 13 residues. J was trimmed by 8 bases and V by 7 bases; bases with no gene match: 7. Looked up from germline, CDR1 is MDHEN and CDR2 is SYDVKM. The CDR3 DNA follows: TGTGCCAGCACCCAGGCAGGGGGGGAAAAACTGTTTTTT. This gives the protein CASTQAGGEKLFF.

This chain joins TRBV7-9 and TRBJ2-1; 14 bases map to TRBD2. V lost 0 bases to trimming and J lost 5 bases; unmatched junction nucleotides: 3. The V gene's germline CDR1 is SEHNR and CDR2 FQNEAQ (reference sequence). The CDR3 is made up of 17 amino acids. CDR3 DNA: TGTGCCAGCAGCTTAGCGCAGACTAGCGGGGGGGACAATGAGCAGTTCTTC. It encodes CASSLAQTSGGDNEQFF.

This clone was found a few times. CDR3 sequence: CASSRGLAGGVPDTQYF. The CDR3, as DNA: TGCGCCAGCAGCCGCGGACTAGCGGGAGGAGTTCCAGATACGCAGTATTTT. V usage is TRBV5-1 and J usage is TRBJ2-3, with 14 bases that match TRBD2. J was trimmed by 4 bases and V by 4 bases; bases with no gene match: 8. CDR1 SGHRS and CDR2 YFSETQ come from the germline V gene. The length of the CDR3 is 17 residues.

V and J are TRBV4-3 and TRBJ2-4, with 7 bases identical to TRBD2. Per germline, CDR1 LGHNA and CDR2 YSLEER. CDR3 length equals 19 residues. The junction had 13 bases not matched to a gene; V was cut back by 0 bases and J by 2 bases. The CDR3 DNA reads TGCGCCAGCAGCCAAGACTATTTTGGAACTAGCGTCCCCAAAAACATTCAGTACTTC. Its translation: CASSQDYFGTSVPKNIQYF.

The V call is TRBV6-5, the J call TRBJ2-7; tentatively, D is TRBD1 (7 bases). Germline values: CDR1 MNHEY, CDR2 SVGAGI. The CDR3 is made up of 13 amino acids. V gave up 6 bases and J gave up 6 bases, with 15 bases separating them. The CDR3 here is CASSRQGGGEQYF. In DNA, the CDR3 is TGTGCCAGCAGCCGCCAGGGGGGTGGCGAGCAGTACTTC.

This chain links TRBV19 with TRBJ1-5, with 10 bases aligning to TRBD1. After removal of 6 bases from V and 11 bases from J, the junction contained 13 bases not matched to a gene. The CDR3 totals 15 residues. The V gene's germline CDR1 is LNHDA and CDR2 SQIVND (reference sequence). The CDR3 sequence: CASRGTGAPNGAQHF. The CDR3 DNA sequence: TGTGCCAGTAGGGGGACAGGGGCCCCGAATGGGGCCCAGCATTTT.

This chain joins TRBV5-1 and TRBJ1-1, with a weak D call TRBD1 (6 bases). Germline V lookup: CDR1 SGHRS, CDR2 YFSETQ. Trimming stripped 4 bases from V and 7 bases from J, with 8 bases between. The CDR3 length is 11 residues. The CDR3 here is CASSRGGEAFF. DNA for the CDR3: TGCGCCAGCAGCCGAGGGGGTGAAGCTTTCTTT.

The chain uses TRBV5-1 and TRBJ2-7; 7 bases are shared with TRBD1. Trimming cost V 3 bases and J 2 bases; bases outside gene matches: 5. The length of the CDR3 is 14 residues. Germline loops: CDR1 SGHRS, CDR2 YFSETQ. The CDR3 region is CASSSGQFPYEQYF. DNA of the CDR3: TGCGCCAGCAGCTCGGGACAGTTCCCCTACGAGCAGTACTTC.

In this sample, this clone turned up once. The chain joins TRBV6-2 or TRBV6-3 to TRBJ2-7; 11 nucleotides agree with TRBD2. Losses at the gene ends were 2 bases for V and 5 bases for J; bases not matched to a gene: 8. This CDR3 has 16 residues. The germline V gene has CDR1 MNHEY and CDR2 SVGEGT. The CDR3 DNA sequence: TGTGCCAGCAGTTACGGGACTTCACTAGCGGGAGACGAGCAGTACTTC. Amino acids: CASSYGTSLAGDEQYF.

CDR3 sequence: CASGWQGHQPQHF. CDR3 nucleotides: TGTGCCAGCGGGTGGCAGGGGCATCAGCCCCAGCATTTT. V gene TRBV27 combines with J gene TRBJ1-5; tentatively, D is TRBD1 (6 bases). V was clipped by 8 bases and J by 5 bases, with 13 bases between them. This CDR3 comprises 13 residues. Germline V gene data show CDR1 as MNHEY and CDR2 as SMNVEV (reference sequence).

The V and J genes are TRBV7-8 and TRBJ1-5; D uncertain. Deletions cut 5 bases from V and 3 bases from J, with 5 bases between. The CDR3 is 12 amino acids. In germline, CDR1 is SGHVS, CDR2 FQNEAQ. The CDR3 spells CASSRLNQPQHF. For the CDR3, the DNA is TGTGCCAGCAGCCGCCTCAATCAGCCCCAGCATTTT. Combining the CDR3 with reference TRBV7-8 and TRBJ1-5 gives the whole variable domain GAGVSQSPRYKVAKRGQDVALRCDPISGHVSLFWYQQALGQGPEFLTYFQNEAQLDKSGLPSDRFFAERPEGSVSTLKIQRTQQEDSAVYLCASSRLNQPQHFGDGTRLSIL.

This chain joins TRBV5-6 and TRBJ1-3; D unclear. CDR1 is SGHDT and CDR2 is YYEEEE in the germline V gene. The V and J ends lost 4 bases and 2 bases respectively, with 10 bases between them. The CDR3 is 14 amino acids. In DNA, the CDR3 is TGTGCCAGCAGCCATTGGCATACTGGAAACACCATATATTTT. As protein: CASSHWHTGNTIYF.